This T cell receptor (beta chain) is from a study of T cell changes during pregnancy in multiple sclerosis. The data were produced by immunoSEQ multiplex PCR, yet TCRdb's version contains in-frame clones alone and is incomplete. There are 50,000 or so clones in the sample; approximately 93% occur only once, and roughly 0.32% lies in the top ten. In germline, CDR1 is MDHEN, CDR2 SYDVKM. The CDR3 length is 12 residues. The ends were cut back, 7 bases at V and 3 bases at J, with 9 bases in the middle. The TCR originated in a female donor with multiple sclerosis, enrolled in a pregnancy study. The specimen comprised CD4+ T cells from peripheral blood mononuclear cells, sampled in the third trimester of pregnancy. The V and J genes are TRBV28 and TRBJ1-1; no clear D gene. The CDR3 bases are TGTGCCAGCACGAGCCTCGACACTGAAGCTTTCTTT. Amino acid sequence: CASTSLDTEAFF.